These 25 T cell receptor beta chains were sequenced from one sample in a study of glioma-infiltrating T cells after dendritic cell vaccination. The method was immunoSEQ multiplex PCR; TCRdb's version includes in-frame clones alone and lacks a portion of them. The data contain 91,000 or so clones, roughly 80% of them singletons. Time point: after dendritic cell vaccination, including at tumor progression/relapse. The sample consisted of blood, taken after dendritic cell vaccination. The receptors were gathered from a human donor with glioblastoma.

The V gene is TRBV19, the J gene TRBJ2-1, with a weak D call TRBD2 (6 bases). Trimming stripped 1 base from V and 1 base from J, with 11 bases between. Germline-derived CDR1 and CDR2 are LNHDA and SQIVND (reference sequence). The CDR3 extends over 16 amino acids. Written as DNA, the CDR3 is TGTGCCAGTAGTATAGGAACGCGGGGTTCCTACAATGAGCAGTTCTTC. This codes for CASSIGTRGSYNEQFF.

This chain uses TRBV7-9 with TRBJ1-1; TRBD1 aligns across 10 bases. CDR1 and CDR2 from the germline V gene are SEHNR and FQNEAQ (reference sequence). With 1 base clipped from V and 1 base from J, the junction kept 9 bases outside the gene matches. This CDR3 has 18 residues. CDR3 nucleotide sequence: TGTGCCAGCAGCTTAGTAGTTGGGACAGGGGTCGGGAACACTGAAGCTTTCTTT. This encodes CASSLVVGTGVGNTEAFF.

The chain carries TRBV10-3 and TRBJ2-3; TRBD2 matches 8 bases. The CDR3 sequence is 15 residues long. Germline V gene sequence: CDR1 ENHRY, CDR2 SYGVKD. V shed 4 bases, J shed 1 base, and the junction held 4 bases outside the gene matches. The CDR3, as DNA: TGTGCCATCAGTGGCACTAGCGGTGGCACAGATACGCAGTATTTT. Amino acid sequence: CAISGTSGGTDTQYF.

This clone showed up just once. The rearrangement links TRBV28 to TRBJ2-7; D might be TRBD1 (5 bases). Trimming took off 3 bases at V and 2 bases at J, with 11 bases between the two ends. Per germline, CDR1 MDHEN and CDR2 SYDVKM. This CDR3 comprises 14 residues. This chain's CDR3 is CASSFQGYPYEQYF. In DNA form, the CDR3 reads TGTGCCAGCAGTTTTCAGGGCTACCCCTACGAGCAGTACTTC.

Only one count was recorded for this clone. CDR3 sequence (DNA): TGTGCCAGTAGTATAGCCCCCGGGAGGGTGCACGAGCAGTACTTC. It is translated as CASSIAPGRVHEQYF. V and J are TRBV19 and TRBJ2-7; 8 positions match TRBD2. The germline V gene encodes CDR1 LNHDA and CDR2 SQIVND (reference sequence). The CDR3 consists of 15 residues. The V gene end was trimmed by 1 base and the J gene end by 5 bases; junction bases not matched to a gene: 7. Drawing the rest from reference TRBV19 and TRBJ2-7, the complete variable domain is DGGITQSPKYLFRKEGQNVTLSCEQNLNHDAMYWYRQDPGQGLRLIYYSQIVNDFQKGDIAEGYSVSREKKESFPLTVTSAQKNPTAFYLCASSIAPGRVHEQYFGPGTRLTVT.

CDR3 DNA: TGTGCCAGCAGCTTGGCGAATCCCGGGACAGGGACTTTTAACTATGGCTACACCTTC. Residues: CASSLANPGTGTFNYGYTF. The V gene is TRBV27, the J gene TRBJ1-2; the match to TRBD1 covers 9 bases. The CDR3 has 19 amino acids. V lost 6 bases and J lost 1; bases outside the gene matches: 18. Germline CDR1 MNHEY, CDR2 SMNVEV (reference sequence).

V gene TRBV5-1 combines with J gene TRBJ2-5; D might be TRBD2 (6 bases). V was cut by 0 bases and J by 11 bases, with 11 bases left in between. The CDR3 spans 12 residues. Germline V lookup: CDR1 SGHRS, CDR2 YFSETQ. The CDR3 DNA reads as TGCGCCAGCAGCTTGGAACCGGGAGAGCAGTACTTC. This codes for CASSLEPGEQYF.

The chain carries TRBV18 and TRBJ1-2; TRBD1 agrees at 9 bases. The CDR3 totals 16 residues. Germline-derived CDR1 and CDR2 are KGHSH and LQKENI. The trim removed 6 bases at V and 0 bases at J, leaving 8 bases unmatched. CDR3 loop: CASSPGQGTPNYGYTF. CDR3 nucleotide sequence: TGTGCCAGCTCCCCCGGACAGGGGACCCCTAACTATGGCTACACCTTC.

The chain is built from TRBV4-1 and TRBJ2-1; tentatively, D is TRBD2 (5 bases). V was cut by 3 bases and J by 3 bases, with 21 bases left in between. The CDR3 is 18 amino acids. Germline values: CDR1 MGHRA, CDR2 YSYEKL. CDR3 in amino acids: CASSHIQKGGSNYNEQFF. CDR3 DNA: TGCGCCAGCAGCCATATTCAAAAGGGCGGGTCTAACTACAATGAGCAGTTCTTC.

This chain connects TRBV25-1 to TRBJ1-1; no definite D call. Germline V gene sequence: CDR1 MGHDK, CDR2 SYGVNS. The length of the CDR3 is 13 residues. The V end lost 9 bases, the J end lost 3 bases, and 14 bases lay between the germline ends. CDR3 nucleotides: TGTGCCAGTTCTCACCAGCGGGACACTGAAGCTTTCTTT. Translating gives CASSHQRDTEAFF.

The V gene is TRBV5-4, the J gene TRBJ2-2, with 7 bases fitting TRBD2. In germline, CDR1 is SGHNT, CDR2 YYREEE (reference sequence). J gave up 0 bases and V 4 bases, and 6 bases lay outside the gene matches. The CDR3 totals 16 residues. The CDR3 nucleotides read TGTGCCAGCAGCCCCTCCAGCGGGACGAACACCGGGGAGCTGTTTTTT. Its protein product is CASSPSSGTNTGELFF.

The chain is built from TRBV21-1 and TRBJ2-2; TRBD2, the table's D call, was not compared with the DNA. TRBV21-1 is a recognized pseudogene. This CDR3 region has 17 residues. The CDR3 is CASSSARDYLNTGELFF. For the CDR3, the DNA is TGTGCCAGCAGCAGCGCCAGGGACTACCTGAACACCGGGGAGCTGTTTTTT.

This sequence joins TRBV11-2 and TRBJ1-2, with a tentative D call TRBD1 (6 bases). The CDR3 has 13 residues. The germline CDR1 and CDR2 sequences are SGHAT and FQNNGV. V lost 6 bases and J lost 8, with 16 bases in between. The CDR3 region is CASSENRVRGYTF. The CDR3 DNA reads TGTGCCAGCAGTGAAAACAGGGTGAGAGGCTACACCTTC.

V and J are TRBV5-6 and TRBJ2-3; 7 bases agree with TRBD1. The germline V gene encodes CDR1 SGHDT and CDR2 YYEEEE. J was trimmed by 4 bases and V by 0 bases; bases with no gene match: 5. This CDR3 is built from 15 residues. In DNA form, the CDR3 reads TGTGCCAGCAGCTTGGAAGGGGGCGCGGCAGATACGCAGTATTTT. This gives the protein CASSLEGGAADTQYF.

The V call is TRBV5-5, the J call TRBJ2-1; TRBD2 is a possible D gene (6 bases). The ends were cut back, 0 bases at V and 0 bases at J, with 7 bases in the middle. The CDR3 runs to 15 residues. Germline V gene data show CDR1 as SGHKS and CDR2 as YYEKEE (reference sequence). In DNA form, the CDR3 reads TGTGCCAGCAGCTTGGCCGGGAGCTCCTACAATGAGCAGTTCTTC. It codes for CASSLAGSSYNEQFF.

This clone was observed once. The V gene is TRBV5-1, the J gene TRBJ2-5, with a weak D call TRBD2 (6 bases). This CDR3 has 14 residues. V gave up 7 bases and J gave up 2 bases, with 15 bases separating them. CDR1 is SGHRS, CDR2 YFSETQ, per germline. CDR3 region: CASSQGGVQETQYF. DNA for the CDR3: TGCGCCAGCTCCCAGGGCGGGGTACAAGAGACCCAGTACTTC. Based on the CDR3 plus reference TRBV5-1 and TRBJ2-5, the full variable domain is KAGVTQTPRYLIKTRGQQVTLSCSPISGHRSVSWYQQTPGQGLQFLFEYFSETQRNKGNFPGRFSGRQFSNSRSEMNVSTLELGDSALYLCASSQGGVQETQYFGPGTRLLVL.

The J gene is TRBJ2-5, the V gene TRBV2; TRBD1 matches 7 bases. This CDR3 spans 14 amino acids. Germline loops: CDR1 SNHLY, CDR2 FYNNEI. V gave up 5 bases and J gave up 1 base; unmatched junction bases: 4. The DNA for the CDR3 is TGTGCCAGCAGTCAAGGGACAGTCCAAGAGACCCAGTACTTC. Amino acids: CASSQGTVQETQYF.

The CDR3 bases are TGTGCCAGCAGTCCAGGGACAGGGTCTAGCAATCAGCCCCAGCATTTT. Encoded protein: CASSPGTGSSNQPQHF. V and J are TRBV27 and TRBJ1-5; 9 bases are shared with TRBD1. The CDR3 covers 16 residues. J lost 0 bases, V lost 5 bases, and 5 bases had no gene match. Per germline, CDR1 MNHEY and CDR2 SMNVEV (reference sequence).

This chain connects TRBV7-9 to TRBJ1-1; D unresolved. Germline V gene sequence: CDR1 SEHNR, CDR2 FQNEAQ (reference sequence). Trimming shortened V by 2 bases and J by 1 base, and 20 bases separated the two germline ends. The CDR3 runs to 18 residues. CDR3 nucleotide sequence: TGTGCCAGCAGCTTATATTTGGGCGGAGGTTGGAGGAACACTGAAGCTTTCTTT. Translating gives CASSLYLGGGWRNTEAFF.

This chain joins TRBV27 and TRBJ1-2, with 8 bases lining up with TRBD1. The trim removed 6 bases at V and 0 bases at J, leaving 12 bases unmatched. The CDR3 runs 17 residues. Germline-derived CDR1 and CDR2 are MNHEY and SMNVEV (reference sequence). The CDR3 DNA follows: TGTGCCAGCAGCCATCCGACCGGGACAGGCGCTAACTATGGCTACACCTTC. It specifies CASSHPTGTGANYGYTF.

This clone has just a few counts. The chain recombines TRBV27 with TRBJ1-1; D is ambiguous. Germline values: CDR1 MNHEY, CDR2 SMNVEV (reference sequence). Trimming shortened V by 8 bases and J by 2 bases, and 18 bases separated the two germline ends. The CDR3 runs 15 residues. The DNA for the CDR3 is TGTGCCAGCCGACCACATAGCGGCCACAACACTGAAGCTTTCTTT. Its protein product is CASRPHSGHNTEAFF.

The chain carries TRBV5-4 and TRBJ1-2; 10 bases align to TRBD1. V dropped 3 bases and J dropped 4; count of bases not matched to a gene: 6. The germline CDR1 and CDR2 sequences are SGHNT and YYREEE (reference sequence). CDR3 size: 15 residues. The chain's CDR3 is CASSSAGTGVYGYTF. CDR3 bases: TGTGCCAGCAGCTCAGCCGGGACAGGGGTCTATGGCTACACCTTC. Based on the CDR3 plus reference TRBV5-4 and TRBJ1-2, the full variable domain is ETGVTQSPTHLIKTRGQQVTLRCSSQSGHNTVSWYQQALGQGPQFIFQYYREEENGRGNFPPRFSGLQFPNYSSELNVNALELDDSALYLCASSSAGTGVYGYTFGSGTRLTVV.

The CDR3 DNA reads TGTGCCAGCTCGCGGGACAGGGGGCACCAAGAGACCCAGTACTTC. Translating it yields CASSRDRGHQETQYF. This chain uses TRBV18 with TRBJ2-5; 12 bases line up with TRBD1. The V gene end was trimmed by 6 bases and the J gene end by 0 bases; junction bases not matched to a gene: 2. The CDR3 extends over 15 amino acids. The V gene's germline CDR1 is KGHSH and CDR2 LQKENI.

The V gene is TRBV2, the J gene TRBJ1-4; D may be TRBD1 (5 bases). The CDR3 extends over 15 amino acids. Germline V gene data show CDR1 as SNHLY and CDR2 as FYNNEI. V was shortened by 7 bases and J by 2 bases, with 14 bases between the two germline ends. The CDR3 DNA reads TGTGCCAGCACATTGAGTGGGGGGACTAATGAAAAACTGTTTTTT. Amino acid sequence: CASTLSGGTNEKLFF.

V gene TRBV5-1 combines with J gene TRBJ1-1; no definite D call. This CDR3 is 15 amino acids long. Trimming left V 0 bases short and J 0 bases short, with 9 bases between. Germline V lookup: CDR1 SGHRS, CDR2 YFSETQ. The CDR3 loop is CASSLGGSMNTEAFF. The CDR3 DNA reads as TGCGCCAGCAGCTTGGGAGGAAGCATGAACACTGAAGCTTTCTTT.